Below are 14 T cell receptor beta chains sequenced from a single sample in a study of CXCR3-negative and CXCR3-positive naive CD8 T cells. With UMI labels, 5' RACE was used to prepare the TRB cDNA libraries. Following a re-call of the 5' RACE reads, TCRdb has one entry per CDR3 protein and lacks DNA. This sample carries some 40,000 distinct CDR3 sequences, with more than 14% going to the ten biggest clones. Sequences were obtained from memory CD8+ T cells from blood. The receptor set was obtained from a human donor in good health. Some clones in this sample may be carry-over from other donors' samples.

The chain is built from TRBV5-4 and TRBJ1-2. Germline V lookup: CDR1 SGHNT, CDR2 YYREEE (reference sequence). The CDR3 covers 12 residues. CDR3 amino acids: CASSLGREEATF.

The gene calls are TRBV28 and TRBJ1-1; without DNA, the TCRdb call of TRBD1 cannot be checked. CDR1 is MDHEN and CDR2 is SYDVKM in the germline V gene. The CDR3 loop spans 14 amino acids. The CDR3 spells CASSLLTGDTEAFF.

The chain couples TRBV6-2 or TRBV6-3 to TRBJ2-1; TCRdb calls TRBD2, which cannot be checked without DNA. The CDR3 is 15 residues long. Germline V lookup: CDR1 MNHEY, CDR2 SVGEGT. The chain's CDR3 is CASSGVWRGGNEQFF.

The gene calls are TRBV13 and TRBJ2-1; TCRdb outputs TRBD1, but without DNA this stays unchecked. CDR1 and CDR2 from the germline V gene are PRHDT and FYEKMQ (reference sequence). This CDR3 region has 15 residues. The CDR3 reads CASGQGQGQDNEQFF. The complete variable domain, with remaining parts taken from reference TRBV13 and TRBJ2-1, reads AAGVIQSPRHLIKEKRETATLKCYPIPRHDTVYWYQQGPGQDPQFLISFYEKMQSDKGSIPDRFSAQQFSDYHSELNMSSLELGDSALYFCASGQGQGQDNEQFFGPGTRLTVL.

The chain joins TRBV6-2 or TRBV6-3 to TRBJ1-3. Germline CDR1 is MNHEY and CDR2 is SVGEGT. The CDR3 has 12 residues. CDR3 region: CASRKDGNTIYF.

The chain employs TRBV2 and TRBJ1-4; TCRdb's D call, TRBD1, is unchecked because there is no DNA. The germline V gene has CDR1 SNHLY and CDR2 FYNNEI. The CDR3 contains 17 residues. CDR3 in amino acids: CASQRGPPGRTNEKLFF.

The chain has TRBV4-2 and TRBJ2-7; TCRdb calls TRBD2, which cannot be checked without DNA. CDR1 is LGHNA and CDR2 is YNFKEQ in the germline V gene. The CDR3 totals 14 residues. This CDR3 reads CASSQVAGGYEQYF.

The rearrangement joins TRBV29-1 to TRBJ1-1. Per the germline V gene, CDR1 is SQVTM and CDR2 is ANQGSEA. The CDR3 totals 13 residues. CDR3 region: CSVEVSGFGEAFF.

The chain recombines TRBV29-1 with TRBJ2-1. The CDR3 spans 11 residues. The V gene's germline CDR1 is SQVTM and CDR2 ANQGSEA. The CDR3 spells CSVVAYNEQFF.

The CDR3 sequence: CASSPDSRVPHEQYF. V usage is TRBV28 and J usage is TRBJ2-7; TCRdb indicates TRBD2, and absent DNA this call remains unverified. This CDR3 is built from 15 residues. CDR1 and CDR2 from the germline V gene are MDHEN and SYDVKM.

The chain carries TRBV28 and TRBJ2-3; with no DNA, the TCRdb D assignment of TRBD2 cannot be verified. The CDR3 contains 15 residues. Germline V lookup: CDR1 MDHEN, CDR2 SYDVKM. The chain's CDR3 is CASSFIAGGTDTQYF.

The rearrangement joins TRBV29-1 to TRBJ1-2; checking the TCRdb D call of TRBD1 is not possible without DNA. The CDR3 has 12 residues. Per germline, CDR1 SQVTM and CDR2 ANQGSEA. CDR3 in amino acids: CSVDPGLYGYTF.

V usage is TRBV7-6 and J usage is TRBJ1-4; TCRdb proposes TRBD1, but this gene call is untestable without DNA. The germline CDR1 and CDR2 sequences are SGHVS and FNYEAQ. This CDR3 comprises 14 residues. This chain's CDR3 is CASSLNRGRPELFF.

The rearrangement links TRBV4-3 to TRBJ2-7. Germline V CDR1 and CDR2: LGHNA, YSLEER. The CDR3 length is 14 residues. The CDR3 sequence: CASSQGNRNYEQYF.